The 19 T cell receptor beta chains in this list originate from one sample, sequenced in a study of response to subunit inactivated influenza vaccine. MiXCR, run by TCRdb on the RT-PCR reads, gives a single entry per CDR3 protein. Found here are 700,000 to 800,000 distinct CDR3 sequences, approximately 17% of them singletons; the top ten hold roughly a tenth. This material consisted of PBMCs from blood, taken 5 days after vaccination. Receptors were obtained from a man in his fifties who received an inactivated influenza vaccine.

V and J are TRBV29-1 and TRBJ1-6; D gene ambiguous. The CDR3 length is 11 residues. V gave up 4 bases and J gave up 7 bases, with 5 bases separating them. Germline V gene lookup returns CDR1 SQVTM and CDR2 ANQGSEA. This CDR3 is CSVAVNSPLHF. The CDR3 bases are TGCAGCGTTGCCGTGAATTCACCCCTCCACTTT.

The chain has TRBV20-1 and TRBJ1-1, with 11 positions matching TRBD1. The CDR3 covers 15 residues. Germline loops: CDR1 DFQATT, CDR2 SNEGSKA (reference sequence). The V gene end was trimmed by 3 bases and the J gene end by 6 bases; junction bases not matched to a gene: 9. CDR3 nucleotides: TGCAGTGCTAGTAGTGCCGGGACAGGGGGGCCTGAAGCTTTCTTT. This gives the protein CSASSAGTGGPEAFF.

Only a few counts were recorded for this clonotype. The DNA for the CDR3 is TGTGCCAGCAGTGCACTACCGGGACGTACTGAAGCTTTCTTT. Its protein product is CASSALPGRTEAFF. The chain is built from TRBV6-1 and TRBJ1-1; maybe TRBD1 (5 bases). V lost 4 bases to trimming and J lost 5 bases, with 14 bases between them. The CDR3 has 14 residues. Per germline, CDR1 MNHNS and CDR2 SASEGT.

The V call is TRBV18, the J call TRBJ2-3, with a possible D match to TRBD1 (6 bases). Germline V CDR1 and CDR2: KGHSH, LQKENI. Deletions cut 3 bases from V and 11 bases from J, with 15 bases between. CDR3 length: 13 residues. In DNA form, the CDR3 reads TGTGCCAGCTCACCCCTCGAAGGCAGGGGGCAGTATTTT. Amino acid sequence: CASSPLEGRGQYF. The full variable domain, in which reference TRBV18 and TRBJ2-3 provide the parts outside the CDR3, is NAGVMQNPRHLVRRRGQEARLRCSPMKGHSHVYWYRQLPEEGLKFMVYLQKENIIDESGMPKERFSAEFPKEGPSILRIQQVVRGDSAAYFCASSPLEGRGQYFGPGTRLTVL.

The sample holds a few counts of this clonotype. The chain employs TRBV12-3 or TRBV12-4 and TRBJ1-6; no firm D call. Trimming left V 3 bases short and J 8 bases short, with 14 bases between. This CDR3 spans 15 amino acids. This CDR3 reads CASSFFPGNYSPLHF. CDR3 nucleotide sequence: TGTGCCAGCAGTTTCTTTCCCGGGAACTATTCACCCCTCCACTTT.

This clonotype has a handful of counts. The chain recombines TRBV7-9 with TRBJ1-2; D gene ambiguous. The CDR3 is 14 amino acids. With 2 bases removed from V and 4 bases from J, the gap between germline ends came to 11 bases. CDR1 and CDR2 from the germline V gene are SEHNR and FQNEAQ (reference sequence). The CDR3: CASSLSGGIYGYTF. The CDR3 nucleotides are TGTGCCAGCAGCTTAAGCGGCGGAATCTATGGCTACACCTTC. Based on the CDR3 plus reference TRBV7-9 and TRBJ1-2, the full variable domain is DTGVSQNPRHKITKRGQNVTFRCDPISEHNRLYWYRQTLGQGPEFLTYFQNEAQLEKSRLLSDRFSAERPKGSFSTLEIQRTEQGDSAMYLCASSLSGGIYGYTFGSGTRLTVV.

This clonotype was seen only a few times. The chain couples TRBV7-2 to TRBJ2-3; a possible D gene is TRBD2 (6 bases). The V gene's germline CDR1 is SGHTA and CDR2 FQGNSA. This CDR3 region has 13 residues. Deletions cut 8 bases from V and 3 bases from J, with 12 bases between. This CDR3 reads CASEEGATDTQYF. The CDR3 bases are TGTGCCAGCGAGGAGGGCGCGACAGATACGCAGTATTTT.

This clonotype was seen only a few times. Written as DNA, the CDR3 is TGTGCCACCTCCCGGACGGTCGGTTACGAGCAGTACTTC. It codes for CATSRTVGYEQYF. The chain uses TRBV25-1 and TRBJ2-7, with unresolved D. This CDR3 has 13 amino acids. The germline gives CDR1 MGHDK, CDR2 SYGVNS. Trimming shortened V by 10 bases and J by 4 bases, and 17 bases separated the two germline ends.

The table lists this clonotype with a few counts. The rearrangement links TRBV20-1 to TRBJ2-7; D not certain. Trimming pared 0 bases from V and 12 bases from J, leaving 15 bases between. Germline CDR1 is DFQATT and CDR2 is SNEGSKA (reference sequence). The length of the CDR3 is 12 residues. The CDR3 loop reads CSARDLSETSYF. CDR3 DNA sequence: TGCAGTGCTAGAGATCTCAGCGAGACCTCGTACTTC.

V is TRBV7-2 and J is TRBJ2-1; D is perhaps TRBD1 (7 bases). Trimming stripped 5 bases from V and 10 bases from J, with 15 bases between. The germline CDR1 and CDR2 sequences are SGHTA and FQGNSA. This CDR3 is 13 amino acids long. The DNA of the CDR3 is TGTGCCAGCAGCCCTAACAGGGGAGGAGAGCAGTTCTTC. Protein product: CASSPNRGGEQFF.

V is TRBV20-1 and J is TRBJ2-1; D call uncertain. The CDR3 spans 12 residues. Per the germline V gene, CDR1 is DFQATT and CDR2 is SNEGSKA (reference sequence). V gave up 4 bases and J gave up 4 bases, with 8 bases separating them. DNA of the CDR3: TGCAGTGCTATATCCGGGTACAATGAGCAGTTCTTC. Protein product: CSAISGYNEQFF.

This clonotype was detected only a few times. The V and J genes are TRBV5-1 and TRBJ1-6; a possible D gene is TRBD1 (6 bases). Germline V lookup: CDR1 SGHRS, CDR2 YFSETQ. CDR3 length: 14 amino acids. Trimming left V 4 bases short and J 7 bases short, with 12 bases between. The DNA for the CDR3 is TGCGCCAGCAGCCCGGCGGGGACAAATTCACCCCTCCACTTT. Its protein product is CASSPAGTNSPLHF. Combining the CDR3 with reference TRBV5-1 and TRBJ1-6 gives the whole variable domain KAGVTQTPRYLIKTRGQQVTLSCSPISGHRSVSWYQQTPGQGLQFLFEYFSETQRNKGNFPGRFSGRQFSNSRSEMNVSTLELGDSALYLCASSPAGTNSPLHFGNGTRLTVT.

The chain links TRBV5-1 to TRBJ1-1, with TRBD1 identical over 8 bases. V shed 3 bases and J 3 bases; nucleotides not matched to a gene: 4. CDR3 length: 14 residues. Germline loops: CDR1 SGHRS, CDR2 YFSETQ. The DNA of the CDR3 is TGCGCCAGCAGCTCCCAGGGGGCGTACACTGAAGCTTTCTTT. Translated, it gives CASSSQGAYTEAFF.

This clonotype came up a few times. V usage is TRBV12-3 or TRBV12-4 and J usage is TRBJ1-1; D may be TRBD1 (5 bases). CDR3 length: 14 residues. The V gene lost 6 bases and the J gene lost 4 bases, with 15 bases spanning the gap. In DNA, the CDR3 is TGTGCCAGCAGACCTGCCGGGGGTGCCACTGAAGCTTTCTTT. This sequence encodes CASRPAGGATEAFF.

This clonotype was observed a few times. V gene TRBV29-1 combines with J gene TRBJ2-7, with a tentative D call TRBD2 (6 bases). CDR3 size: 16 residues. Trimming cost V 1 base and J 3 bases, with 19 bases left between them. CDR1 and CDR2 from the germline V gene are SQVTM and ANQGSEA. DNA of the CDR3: TGCAGCGTTGAAGTTTTACGGGGGTCTTCGGGCTACGAGCAGTACTTC. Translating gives CSVEVLRGSSGYEQYF.

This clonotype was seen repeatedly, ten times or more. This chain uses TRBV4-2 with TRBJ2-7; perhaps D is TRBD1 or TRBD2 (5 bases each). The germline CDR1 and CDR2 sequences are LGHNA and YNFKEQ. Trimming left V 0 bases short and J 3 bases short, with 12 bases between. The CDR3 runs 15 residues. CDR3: CASSQERGRGYEQYF. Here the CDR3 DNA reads TGTGCCAGCAGCCAAGAAAGGGGACGGGGCTACGAGCAGTACTTC.

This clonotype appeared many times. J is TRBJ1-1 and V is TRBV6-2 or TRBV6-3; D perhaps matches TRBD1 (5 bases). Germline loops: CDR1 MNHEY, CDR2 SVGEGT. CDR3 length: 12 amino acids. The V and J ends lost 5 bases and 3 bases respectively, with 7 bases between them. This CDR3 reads CASSRGYTEAFF. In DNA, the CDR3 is TGTGCCAGCAGTCGGGGGTACACTGAAGCTTTCTTT.

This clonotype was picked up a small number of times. The chain's CDR3 is CATSDRYVGGTETQYF. The CDR3, as DNA: TGTGCCACCAGTGACCGCTATGTGGGGGGGACAGAGACCCAGTACTTC. This rearrangement joins TRBV24-1 to TRBJ2-5, with 7 nucleotides matching TRBD2. V lost 4 bases to trimming and J lost 4 bases; unmatched junction nucleotides: 11. CDR3 length equals 16 residues. The germline gives CDR1 KGHDR, CDR2 SFDVKD.

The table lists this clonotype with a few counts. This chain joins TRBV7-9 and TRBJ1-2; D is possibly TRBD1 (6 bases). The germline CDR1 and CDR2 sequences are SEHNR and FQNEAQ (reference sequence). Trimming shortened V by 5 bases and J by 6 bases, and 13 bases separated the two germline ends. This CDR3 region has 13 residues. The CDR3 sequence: CASSQDRQHGYTF. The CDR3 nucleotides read TGTGCCAGCAGCCAAGACAGGCAGCATGGCTACACCTTC.